The clone carrying this T cell receptor (beta chain) appeared a single time. The sample is drawn from a study of blood T cell repertoires in COVID-19. Trimming took 4 bases from V and 8 from J; bases not matched to a gene: 11. The CDR3 is 16 amino acids. Germline assignment: CDR1 MNHEY and CDR2 SMNVEV (reference sequence). Clones were sequenced by immunoSEQ multiplex PCR, and TCRdb holds only the in-frame ones, with some missing. Among over 150,000 clones listed, nearly 90% were seen once. The material sequenced was peripheral blood. The source of this sequence is a man aged 45-65 years with COVID-19, enrolled during active disease. V usage is TRBV27 and J usage is TRBJ1-4; the match to TRBD1 covers 9 bases. CDR3 in amino acids: CASSSFVQGAREKLFF. CDR3 nucleotide sequence: TGTGCCAGCAGTTCCTTTGTACAGGGGGCGCGGGAAAAACTGTTTTTT.